A selection of T cell receptor beta chains follows, all from one sample in a study of a mutant IDH1 vaccine in newly diagnosed glioma. The assay was immunoSEQ multiplex PCR, and TCRdb's table has in-frame clones only and misses some. The sample shows around 35,000 clones, around 85% of them seen only once. Which antigens these TCRs recognize remains unknown. This material consisted of PBMCs, taken from a glioma patient whose treatment included an IDH1 peptide vaccine. The receptors here all came from a man aged 25 to 40 with glioma. CDR3s leave out the opening cysteine and the closing phenylalanine or tryptophan. Fields, in order: clone size, V gene, J gene, D gene, CDR3 protein. The D gene is left open where the match is weak. Expanded clones are given a class, and other clones once, few, many or no size at all.

NA	TRBV4-3	TRBJ2-2	NA	ASSQGEGRGLRGELF
NA	TRBV27	TRBJ2-7	TRBD2	ASRLTSGTTYEQY
NA	TRBV9	TRBJ2-3	TRBD1	ASSVETGRLDTQY
NA	TRBV4-3	TRBJ1-1	NA	ASSQDQAGSLFSF
once	TRBV13	TRBJ1-5	NA	ASSLGQGVQPQH
NA	TRBV29-1	TRBJ2-2	NA	SAQDGETGELF
NA	TRBV6-5	NA	TRBD2	ASSYWGGPAYNEQF
once	TRBV19	TRBJ2-3	NA	ASSPDPGTFVGTDTQY
NA	TRBV5-1	TRBJ2-7	TRBD1	ASGPGTGPHEQY
few	TRBV19	TRBJ1-1	TRBD1	ASSIADRGLDEAF
NA	TRBV28	TRBJ2-2	TRBD1	ASSPTGGTGELF
NA	TRBV7-9	TRBJ2-3	TRBD2	ASSFGVAGGLSDTQY
NA	TRBV29-1	TRBJ1-2	NA	SVDLGRRTYGYT
once	TRBV14	TRBJ1-2	NA	ASSQSGGGYGYT
once	TRBV5-6	TRBJ2-3	TRBD1	ASSSPDRVSTDTQY
NA	TRBV11-1	TRBJ1-1	TRBD1	ASSLAPGQFEAF
NA	TRBV7-8	TRBJ1-5	NA	ASSPRQFSNQPQH
NA	TRBV6-4	TRBJ1-1	TRBD1	ASSPDRVNTEAF
NA	TRBV11-3	TRBJ2-1	NA	ASSLNGVIDNEQF
NA	TRBV14	TRBJ1-2	NA	ASSLGDPLLYGYT
NA	TRBV5-1	TRBJ2-7	NA	ASGQSAEDEQY
NA	TRBV6-1	TRBJ1-5	NA	ASSGDSNQPQH
NA	TRBV6-5	TRBJ2-5	NA	ASSYSGLETQY
NA	TRBV30	TRBJ1-1	NA	AWSAGTGGTEAF
NA	TRBV4-1	TRBJ1-2	NA	ASSQDSQQGT
NA	TRBV7-8	TRBJ1-5	TRBD1	ASSLDRANQPQH
NA	TRBV7-8	TRBJ2-3	NA	ASRPSGGSDTQY
NA	TRBV30	TRBJ2-2	TRBD2	AWVRLAGASTGELF
NA	TRBV7-9	TRBJ1-4	NA	ASSLGQVELF
NA	TRBV7-9	TRBJ1-1	NA	ASSPTRTEAF
NA	TRBV5-5	TRBJ2-2	NA	ASSLRRNTGELF
NA	TRBV4-3	TRBJ2-3	NA	ASSQELGAYTDTQY
NA	TRBV5-1	TRBJ2-3	TRBD2	ASSLEGTSGYSTDTQY
NA	TRBV10-3	TRBJ2-5	NA	ATSQLTASETQY
NA	TRBV30	TRBJ2-1	NA	AWIRATEQF
NA	TRBV11-2	TRBJ1-4	TRBD1	ASSLQGAYNEKLF
NA	TRBV6-5	TRBJ1-2	TRBD1	ASATGLYGYT
NA	TRBV6-6	TRBJ2-2	NA	ASSYGRNTGELF
NA	TRBV7-6	TRBJ1-1	TRBD1	ASSLRYRETGIDEAF
NA	TRBV9	TRBJ2-7	NA	ASSVTGLEQY
NA	TRBV5-8	TRBJ2-7	NA	ASSLDGTYEQY
few	TRBV19	TRBJ1-2	NA	ASSGTGTPINYGYT
NA	TRBV6-1	TRBJ1-2	NA	ASSRDTNYGYT
few	TRBV29-1	TRBJ1-4	NA	SVAGQGNEKLF
NA	TRBV7-2	TRBJ2-7	NA	ASSLDHEQY
NA	TRBV7-6	TRBJ1-3	NA	ASSIPDGGSGNTIY
NA	TRBV5-1	TRBJ2-1	TRBD1	ASSLGAGTGDNEQF